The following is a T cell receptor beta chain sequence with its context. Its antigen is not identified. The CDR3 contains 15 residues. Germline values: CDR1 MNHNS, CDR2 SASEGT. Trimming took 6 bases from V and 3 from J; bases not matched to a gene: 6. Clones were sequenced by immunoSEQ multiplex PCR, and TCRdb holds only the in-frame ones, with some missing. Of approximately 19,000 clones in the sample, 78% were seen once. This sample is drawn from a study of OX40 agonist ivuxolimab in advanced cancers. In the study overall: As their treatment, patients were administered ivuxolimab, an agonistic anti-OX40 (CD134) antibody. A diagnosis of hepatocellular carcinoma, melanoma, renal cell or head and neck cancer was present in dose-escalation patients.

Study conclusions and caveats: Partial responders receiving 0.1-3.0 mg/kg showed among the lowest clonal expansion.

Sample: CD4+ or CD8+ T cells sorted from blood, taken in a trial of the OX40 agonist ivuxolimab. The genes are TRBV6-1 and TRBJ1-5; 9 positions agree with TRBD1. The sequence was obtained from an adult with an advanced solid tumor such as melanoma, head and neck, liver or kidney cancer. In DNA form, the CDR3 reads TGTGCCAGCAGGGTGGGACAGGGAGACAATCAGCCCCAGCATTTT. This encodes CASRVGQGDNQPQHF.